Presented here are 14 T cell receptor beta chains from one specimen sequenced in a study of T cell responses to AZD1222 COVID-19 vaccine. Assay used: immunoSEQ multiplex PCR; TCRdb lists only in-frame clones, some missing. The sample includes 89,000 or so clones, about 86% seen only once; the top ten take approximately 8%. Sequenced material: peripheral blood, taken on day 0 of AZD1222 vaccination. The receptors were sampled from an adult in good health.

The CDR3: CATSARTGHNGTEAFF. The CDR3 DNA follows: TGTGCCACCAGCGCCCGGACAGGGCACAACGGCACTGAAGCTTTCTTT. The V and J genes are TRBV15 and TRBJ1-1; 8 bases match TRBD1. In germline, CDR1 is LNHNV, CDR2 YYDKDF (reference sequence). CDR3 length: 16 residues. J was trimmed by 4 bases and V by 5 bases; bases with no gene match: 12.

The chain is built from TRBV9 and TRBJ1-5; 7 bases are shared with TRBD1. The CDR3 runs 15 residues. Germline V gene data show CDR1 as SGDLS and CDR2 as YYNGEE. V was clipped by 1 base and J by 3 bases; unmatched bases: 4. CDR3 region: CASSVQGDYNQPQHF. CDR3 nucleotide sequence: TGTGCCAGCAGCGTACAGGGGGATTACAATCAGCCCCAGCATTTT.

As DNA, the CDR3 is TGCGCCAGCAGCCCCCATATCAATGAGCAGTTCTTC. Translating it yields CASSPHINEQFF. This chain connects TRBV5-1 to TRBJ2-1; D remains unclear. V was shortened by 4 bases and J by 6 bases, with 8 bases between the two germline ends. Germline assignment: CDR1 SGHRS and CDR2 YFSETQ. The CDR3 consists of 12 residues.

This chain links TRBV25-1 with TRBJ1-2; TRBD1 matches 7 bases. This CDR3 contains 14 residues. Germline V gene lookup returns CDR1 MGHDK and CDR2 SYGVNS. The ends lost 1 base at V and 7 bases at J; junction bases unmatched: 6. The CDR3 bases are TGTGCCAGCAGTGAATTCGGACAGGCCTCTGGCTACACCTTC. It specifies CASSEFGQASGYTF.

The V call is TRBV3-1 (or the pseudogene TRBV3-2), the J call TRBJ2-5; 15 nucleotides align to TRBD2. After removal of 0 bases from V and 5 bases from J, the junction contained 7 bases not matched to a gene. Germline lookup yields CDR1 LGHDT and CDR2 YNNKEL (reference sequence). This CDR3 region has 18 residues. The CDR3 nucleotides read TGTGCCAGCAGCCAAGAAAGGACTAGCGGGAGGGCGGTTGAGACCCAGTACTTC. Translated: CASSQERTSGRAVETQYF.

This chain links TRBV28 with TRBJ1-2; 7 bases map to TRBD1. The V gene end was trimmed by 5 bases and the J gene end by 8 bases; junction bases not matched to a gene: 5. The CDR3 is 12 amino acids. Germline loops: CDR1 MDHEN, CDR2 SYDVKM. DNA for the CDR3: TGTGCCAGCAGTACAGGGGTGGGCGGCTACACCTTC. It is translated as CASSTGVGGYTF.

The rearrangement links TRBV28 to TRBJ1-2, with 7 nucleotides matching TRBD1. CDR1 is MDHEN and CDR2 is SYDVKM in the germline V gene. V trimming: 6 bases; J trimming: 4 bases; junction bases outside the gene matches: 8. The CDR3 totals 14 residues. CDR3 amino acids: CASSRTGTAYGYTF. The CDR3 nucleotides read TGTGCCAGCAGCAGAACCGGGACAGCCTATGGCTACACCTTC.

The CDR3 region is CASSLSSGVTDTQYF. In DNA form, the CDR3 reads TGTGCCAGCAGCTTATCATCCGGGGTCACAGATACGCAGTATTTT. The V and J genes are TRBV7-9 and TRBJ2-3; weak D call: TRBD2 (5 bases). The CDR3 has 15 residues. Trimming shortened V by 2 bases and J by 2 bases, and 11 bases separated the two germline ends. From germline, CDR1 is SEHNR and CDR2 FQNEAQ (reference sequence). Using reference TRBV7-9 and TRBJ2-3 for the parts outside the CDR3, the full variable domain is DTGVSQNPRHKITKRGQNVTFRCDPISEHNRLYWYRQTLGQGPEFLTYFQNEAQLEKSRLLSDRFSAERPKGSFSTLEIQRTEQGDSAMYLCASSLSSGVTDTQYFGPGTRLTVL.

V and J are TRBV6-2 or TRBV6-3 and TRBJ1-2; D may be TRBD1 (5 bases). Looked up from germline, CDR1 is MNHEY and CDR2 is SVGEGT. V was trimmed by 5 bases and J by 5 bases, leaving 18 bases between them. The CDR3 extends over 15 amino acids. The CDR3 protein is CASSTPSGTDYGYTF. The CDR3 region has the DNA TGTGCCAGCAGTACACCCTCCGGGACGGATTATGGCTACACCTTC.

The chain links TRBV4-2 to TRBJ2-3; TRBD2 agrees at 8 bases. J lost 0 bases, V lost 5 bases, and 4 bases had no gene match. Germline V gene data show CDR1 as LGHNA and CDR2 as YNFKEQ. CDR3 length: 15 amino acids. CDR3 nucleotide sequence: TGTGCCAGCAGCGAGACTAGCGATAGCACAGATACGCAGTATTTT. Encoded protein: CASSETSDSTDTQYF.

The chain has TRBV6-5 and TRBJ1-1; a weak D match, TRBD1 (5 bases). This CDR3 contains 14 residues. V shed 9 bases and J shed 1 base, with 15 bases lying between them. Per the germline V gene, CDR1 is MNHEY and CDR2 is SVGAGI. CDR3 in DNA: TGTGCCAGGCGCCCGGGACGTCGGAACACTGAAGCTTTCTTT. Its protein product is CARRPGRRNTEAFF.

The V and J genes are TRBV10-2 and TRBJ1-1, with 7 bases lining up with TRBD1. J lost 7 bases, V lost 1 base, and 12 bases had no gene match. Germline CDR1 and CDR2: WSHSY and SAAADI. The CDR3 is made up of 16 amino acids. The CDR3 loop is CASSEFNPTGRIEAFF. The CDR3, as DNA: TGCGCCAGCAGTGAGTTTAATCCGACAGGGAGGATTGAAGCTTTCTTT.

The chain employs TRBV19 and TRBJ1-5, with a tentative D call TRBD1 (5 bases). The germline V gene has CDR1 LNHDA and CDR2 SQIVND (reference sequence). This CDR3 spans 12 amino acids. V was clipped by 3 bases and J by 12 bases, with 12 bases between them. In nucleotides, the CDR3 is TGTGCCAGTAGTATGCAGGGTGCACACCAGCATTTT. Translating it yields CASSMQGAHQHF.

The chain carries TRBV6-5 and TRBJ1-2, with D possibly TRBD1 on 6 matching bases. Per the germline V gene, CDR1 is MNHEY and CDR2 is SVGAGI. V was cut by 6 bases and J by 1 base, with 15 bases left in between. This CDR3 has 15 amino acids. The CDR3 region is CASRLYRANNYGYTF. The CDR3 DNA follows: TGTGCCAGCAGACTTTACAGGGCCAATAACTATGGCTACACCTTC.